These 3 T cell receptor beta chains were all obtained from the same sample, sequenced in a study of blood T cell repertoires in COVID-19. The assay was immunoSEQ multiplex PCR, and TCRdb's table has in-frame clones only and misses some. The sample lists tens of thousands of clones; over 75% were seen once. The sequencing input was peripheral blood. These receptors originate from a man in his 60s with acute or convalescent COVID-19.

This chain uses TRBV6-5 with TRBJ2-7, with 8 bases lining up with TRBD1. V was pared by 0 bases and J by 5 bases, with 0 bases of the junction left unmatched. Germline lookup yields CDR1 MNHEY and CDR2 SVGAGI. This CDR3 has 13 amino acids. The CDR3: CASSYSTGDEQYF. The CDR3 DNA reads TGTGCCAGCAGTTACTCGACAGGGGACGAGCAGTACTTC.

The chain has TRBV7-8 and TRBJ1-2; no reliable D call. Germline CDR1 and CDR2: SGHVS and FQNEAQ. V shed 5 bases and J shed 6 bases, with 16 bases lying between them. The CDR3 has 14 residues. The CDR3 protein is CASSPRPWGDGYTF. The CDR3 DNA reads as TGTGCCAGCAGCCCACGGCCCTGGGGAGATGGCTACACCTTC.

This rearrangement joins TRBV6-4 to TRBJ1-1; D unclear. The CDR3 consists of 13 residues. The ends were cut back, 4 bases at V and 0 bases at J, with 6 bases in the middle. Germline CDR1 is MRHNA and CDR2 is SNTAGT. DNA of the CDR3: TGTGCCAGCAGTGCCGGTGTGAACACTGAAGCTTTCTTT. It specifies CASSAGVNTEAFF.